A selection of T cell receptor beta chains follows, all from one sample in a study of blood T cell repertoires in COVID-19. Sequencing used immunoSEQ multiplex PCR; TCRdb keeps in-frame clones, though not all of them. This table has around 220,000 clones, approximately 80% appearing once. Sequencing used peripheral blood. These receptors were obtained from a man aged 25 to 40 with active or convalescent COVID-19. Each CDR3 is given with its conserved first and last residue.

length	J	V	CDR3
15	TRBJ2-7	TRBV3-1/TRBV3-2	CASSQAGTSGYEQYF
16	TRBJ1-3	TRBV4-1	CASSQPQGGSGNTIYF
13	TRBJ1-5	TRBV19	CASTHRGNQPQHF
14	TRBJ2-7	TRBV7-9	CASSLGQGAYEQYF
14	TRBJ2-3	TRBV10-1	CASSAGGSTDTQYF
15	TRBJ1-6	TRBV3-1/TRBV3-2	CASSQEGQGKSPLHF
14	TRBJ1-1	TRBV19	CASRDGQGHTEAFF
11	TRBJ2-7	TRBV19	CASSTGVEQYF
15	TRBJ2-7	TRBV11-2	CASSRTSATTYEQYF
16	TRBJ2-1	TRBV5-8	CASRPLAGGRYDEQFF
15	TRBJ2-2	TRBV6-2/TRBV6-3	CASSLVGGLTGELFF
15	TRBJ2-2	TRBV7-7	CASTPRRGGTGELFF
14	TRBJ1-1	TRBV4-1	CASSPPGWVTEAFF
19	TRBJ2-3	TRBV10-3	CAIRPSAGGLRIFTDTQYF
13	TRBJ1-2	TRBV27	CATSSGTGYGYTF
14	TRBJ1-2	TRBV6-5	CASRGTGSNYGYTF
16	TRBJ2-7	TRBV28	CASSSFSGGPSYEQYF
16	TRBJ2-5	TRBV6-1	CASSVGASASQETQYF
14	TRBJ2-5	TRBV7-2	CASSFGGVQETQYF
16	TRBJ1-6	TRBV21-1	CASRPQSAAYNSPLHF
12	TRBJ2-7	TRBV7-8	CASSTRTYEQYF
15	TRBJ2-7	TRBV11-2	CASRLWTSGATEQYF
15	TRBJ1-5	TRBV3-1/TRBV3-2	CASRPPTGDLQPQHF
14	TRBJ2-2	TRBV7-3	CASSYSRNTGELFF
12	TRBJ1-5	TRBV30	CARGQGNQPQHF
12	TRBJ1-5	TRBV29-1	CSVETDNQPQHF
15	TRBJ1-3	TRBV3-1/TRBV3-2	CASSQVGVSGNTIYF
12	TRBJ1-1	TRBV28	CASSSYRGRAFF
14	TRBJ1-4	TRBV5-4	CASSLAGTVEKLFF
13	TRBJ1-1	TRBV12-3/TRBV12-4	CASSLRENTEAFF
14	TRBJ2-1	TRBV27	CASPIGLAGNEQFF
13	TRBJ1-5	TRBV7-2	CASSSRSNQPQHF
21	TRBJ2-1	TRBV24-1	CATSDWRAKGLGRSSYNEQFF
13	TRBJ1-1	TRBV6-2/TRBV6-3	CASSYRRGFEAFF
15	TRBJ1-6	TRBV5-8	CASTQTRGWERPLHF
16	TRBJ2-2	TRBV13	CASSLGASANTGELFF
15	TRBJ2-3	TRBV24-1	CATSVNRGGTDTQYF
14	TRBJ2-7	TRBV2	CASLSGTGPYEQYF
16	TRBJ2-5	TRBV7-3	CASSNPGTGGAETQYF
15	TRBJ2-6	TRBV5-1	CASSSGGLGANVLTF
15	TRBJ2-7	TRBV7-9	CASSLRTAILGEQYF
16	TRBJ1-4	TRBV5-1	CASTGGVDHTNEKLFF
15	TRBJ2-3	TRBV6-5	CASRPGTGYIDTQYF
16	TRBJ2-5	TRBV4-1	CASSQDVGRDFETQYF
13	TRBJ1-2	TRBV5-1	CASAQGDSYGYTF
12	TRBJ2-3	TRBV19	CASSPDTDTQYF
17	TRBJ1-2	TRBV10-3	CAISETQGGGTNYGYTF
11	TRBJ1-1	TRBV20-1	CSALRGPEAFF
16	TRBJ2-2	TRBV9	CASSASGGHNTGELFF
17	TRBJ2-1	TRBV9	CASSVRLAGGKYNEQFF
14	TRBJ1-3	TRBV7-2	CASRDRGPGNTIYF
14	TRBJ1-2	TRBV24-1	CATSDGTGFYGYTF
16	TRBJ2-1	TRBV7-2	CASSLEAGGSYNEQFF
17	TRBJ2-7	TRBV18	CASSPRASGTGSYEQYF
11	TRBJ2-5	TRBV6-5	CASSSPSGQYF